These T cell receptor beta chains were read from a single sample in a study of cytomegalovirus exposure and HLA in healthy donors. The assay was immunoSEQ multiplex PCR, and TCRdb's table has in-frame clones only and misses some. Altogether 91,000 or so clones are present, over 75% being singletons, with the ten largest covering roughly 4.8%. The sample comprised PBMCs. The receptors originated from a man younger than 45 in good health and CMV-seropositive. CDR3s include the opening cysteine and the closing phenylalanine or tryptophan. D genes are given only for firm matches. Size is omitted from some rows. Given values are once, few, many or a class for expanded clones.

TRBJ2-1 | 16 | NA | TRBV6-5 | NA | TGTGCCAGCAGTTACCAGGGGACGAGCTCCTACAATGAGCAGTTCTTC | CASSYQGTSSYNEQFF
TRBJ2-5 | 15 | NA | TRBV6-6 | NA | TGTGCCAGCAGTTACACGAACAACAGGGCCGAGACCCAGTACTTC | CASSYTNNRAETQYF
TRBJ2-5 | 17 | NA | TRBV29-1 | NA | TGCAGCGTTGATAGGGCCCACAGGACAATTTACCAAGAGACCCAGTACTTC | CSVDRAHRTIYQETQYF
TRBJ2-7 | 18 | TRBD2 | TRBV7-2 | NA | TGTGCCAGCAGCTCCCTCGGGACTAGCGGGAGCCGGTCCTACGAGCAGTACTTC | CASSSLGTSGSRSYEQYF
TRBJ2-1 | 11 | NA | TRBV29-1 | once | TGCAGCGTTGAAGAATCAAATGAGCAGTTCTTC | CSVEESNEQFF
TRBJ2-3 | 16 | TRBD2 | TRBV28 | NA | TGTGCCAGCAGTCCGATACTAGCGGGAGGAACAGATACGCAGTATTTT | CASSPILAGGTDTQYF
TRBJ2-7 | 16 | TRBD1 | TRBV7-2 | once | TGTGCCAGCAGCCCTTCAGGGGACAGGGTAGGCTTTTGGCAGTACTTC | CASSPSGDRVGFWQYF
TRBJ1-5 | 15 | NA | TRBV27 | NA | TGTGCCAGCAGTACCGGGTTTAATAGCAATCAGCCCCAGCATTTT | CASSTGFNSNQPQHF
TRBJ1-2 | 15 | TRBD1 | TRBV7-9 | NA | TGTGCCAGCAGCTTAAGCACAGGGGAGGACTATGGCTACACCTTC | CASSLSTGEDYGYTF
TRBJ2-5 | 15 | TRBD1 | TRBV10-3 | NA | TGTGCCATCAGCCCTGGGACAGGGGGTGGGGAGACCCAGTACTTC | CAISPGTGGGETQYF
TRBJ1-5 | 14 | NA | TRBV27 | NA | TGTGCCAGCAGTTTAGACAGAAGCAATCAGCCCCAGCATTTT | CASSLDRSNQPQHF
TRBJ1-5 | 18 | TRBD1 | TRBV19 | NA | TGTGCCAGTAGTTCCTGGACAGGGGGCCCTCCTCCCAATCAGCCCCAGCATTTT | CASSSWTGGPPPNQPQHF
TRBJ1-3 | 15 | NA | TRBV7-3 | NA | TGTGCCAGCAGCTTAAATGGGGCCGGTGGAAACACCATATATTTT | CASSLNGAGGNTIYF
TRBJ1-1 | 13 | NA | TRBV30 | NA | TGTGCCTGGAGAAAACAGTTTAACACTGAAGCTTTCTTT | CAWRKQFNTEAFF
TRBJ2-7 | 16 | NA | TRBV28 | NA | TGTGCCAGCAGTCCTTCGGGGACTCGCATCCGCTACGAGCAGTACTTC | CASSPSGTRIRYEQYF
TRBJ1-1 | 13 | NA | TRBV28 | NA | TGTGCCAGCAACAGACAGCCGATCACTGAAGCTTTCTTT | CASNRQPITEAFF
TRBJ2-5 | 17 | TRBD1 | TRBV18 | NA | TGTGCCAGCTCCCTTTCCGACAGGGGATACGATACAGAGACCCAGTACTTC | CASSLSDRGYDTETQYF
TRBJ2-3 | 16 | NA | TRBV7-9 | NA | TGTGCCAGCAGCTTTGCGGCAGTTAGGTTGACAGATACGCAGTATTTT | CASSFAAVRLTDTQYF
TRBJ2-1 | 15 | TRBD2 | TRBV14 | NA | TGTGCCAGCAGCCAAGTGTCTAGCGGGGGCGGTGAGCAGTTCTTC | CASSQVSSGGGEQFF
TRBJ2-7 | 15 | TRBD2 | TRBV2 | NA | TGTGCCAGCAGTGGGTTGACTAGCGGGACCCACGAGCAGTACTTC | CASSGLTSGTHEQYF
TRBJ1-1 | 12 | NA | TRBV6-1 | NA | TGTGCCAGCAGTAGGGGGAACACTGAAGCTTTCTTT | CASSRGNTEAFF
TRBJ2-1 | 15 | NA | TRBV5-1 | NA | TGCGCCAGCAGCTTGCGGCAGGTCTCCTACAATGAGCAGTTCTTC | CASSLRQVSYNEQFF
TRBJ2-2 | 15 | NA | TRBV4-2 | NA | TGTGCCAGCTACTGGGGGACTGCGAACACCGGGGAGCTGTTTTTT | CASYWGTANTGELFF
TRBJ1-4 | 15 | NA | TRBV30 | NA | TGTGCCTGGAGTGTACCGGTAGGGGCGCGGGAAAAACTGTTTTTT | CAWSVPVGAREKLFF
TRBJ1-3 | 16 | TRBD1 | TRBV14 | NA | TGTGCCAGCAGCGCCCGGGACAGTCACTCTGGAAACACCATATATTTT | CASSARDSHSGNTIYF
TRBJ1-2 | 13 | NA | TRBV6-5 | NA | TGTGCCAGCAGTTGGGGCGCAAACTATGGCTACACCTTC | CASSWGANYGYTF
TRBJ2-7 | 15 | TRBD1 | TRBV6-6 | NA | TGTGCCAGCAGTTACTTTATGGGACAGCACCACGAGCAGTACTTC | CASSYFMGQHHEQYF
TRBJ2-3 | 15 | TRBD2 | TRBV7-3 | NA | TGTGCCAGCAGCCCGCGGGGGGTCCACACAGATACGCAGTATTTT | CASSPRGVHTDTQYF
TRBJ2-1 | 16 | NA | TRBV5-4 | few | TGTGCCAGCAGCTTGGAAGGGGTTCTCTCCTACAATGAGCAGTTCTTC | CASSLEGVLSYNEQFF
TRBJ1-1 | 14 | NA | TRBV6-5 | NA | TGTGCCAGCAAACGTGAAGCAGGGTCCACTGAAGCTTTCTTT | CASKREAGSTEAFF
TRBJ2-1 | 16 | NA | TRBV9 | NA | TGTGCCAGCAGCGTAGGACAGGAGGTGACCCACAATGAGCAGTTCTTC | CASSVGQEVTHNEQFF
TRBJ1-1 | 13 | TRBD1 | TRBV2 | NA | TGTGCCAGTCGGACAGGACCCAACACTGAAGCTTTCTTT | CASRTGPNTEAFF
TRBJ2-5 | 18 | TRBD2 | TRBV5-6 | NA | TGTGCCAGCAGCTTGGAAGGGATCCTAGCGGGGGGGGGAGAGACCCAGTACTTC | CASSLEGILAGGGETQYF
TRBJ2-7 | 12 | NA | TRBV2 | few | TGTGCCAGCAGCCCTGACTTGGGCGAGCAGTACTTC | CASSPDLGEQYF
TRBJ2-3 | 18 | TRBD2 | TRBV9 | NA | TGTGCCAGCAGCCCAGTAGCGGGAGGGGTAACTAGCACAGATACGCAGTATTTT | CASSPVAGGVTSTDTQYF
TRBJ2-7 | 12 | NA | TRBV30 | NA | TGTGCCTGGAGAGACCCGACAGGAACGGAGTACTTC | CAWRDPTGTEYF
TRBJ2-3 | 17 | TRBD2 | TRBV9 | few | TGTGCCAGCAGCCCTAATGGACTAGCGGGACGCACAGATACGCAGTATTTT | CASSPNGLAGRTDTQYF
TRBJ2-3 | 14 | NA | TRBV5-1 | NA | TGCGCCAGCAGCTCGGGACTGACCACAGATACGCAGTATTTT | CASSSGLTTDTQYF
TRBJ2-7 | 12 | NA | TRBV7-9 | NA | TGTGCCAGCAGCCTCGTCTCCTACGAGCAGTACTTC | CASSLVSYEQYF
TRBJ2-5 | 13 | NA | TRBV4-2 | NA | TGTGCCAGCAGCCTGGGCCGGCAAGAGACCCAGTACTTC | CASSLGRQETQYF
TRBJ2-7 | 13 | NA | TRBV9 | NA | TGTGCCAGCAGCCCCGGGGGAGCCTTGGGGCAGTACTTC | CASSPGGALGQYF